This TCR beta chain comes out of a study of blood T cell repertoires in COVID-19. Background on the study: The cDNA or gDNA used as material had been derived from T cells, B-cell-depleted T cells, or PBMCs.

Authors' analysis steps: Reference gene primer amplification gave estimated nucleated cell counts. The assay was immunoSEQ multiplex PCR, and TCRdb's table has in-frame clones only and misses some. Clone size and V and J calls were adopted from that table, with D and trimming inferred from the DNA. Seen here are 97,000 or so clones, approximately 80% observed once, and the top ten hold about a tenth. This TCR was sampled from a man between 70 and 80 years old with active or convalescent COVID-19. Material for sequencing was peripheral blood.

This CDR3 reads CASSLLQLGEAFF. The CDR3 DNA sequence: TGTGCCAGCAGTTTATTACAGCTGGGTGAAGCTTTCTTT. The gene calls are TRBV12-3 or TRBV12-4 and TRBJ1-1, with D unclear. There are 13 residues in the CDR3. Trimming took 2 bases from V and 7 from J, leaving 11 bases between them.